This T cell receptor beta chain comes out of a study of beta chain features in type 1 diabetes (dated by TCRdb to between 2017 and 2018). Regarding the complete study: No differences in mean age, gender distribution, total cell number or subset yield were found between patients and healthy donors. A total of 107,917,701 sorted cells were examined across all samples, and RNA yield correlated strongly with the number of cells per subset. In the study, recently diagnosed type 1 diabetes patients and matched healthy donors were compared on the TCRB repertoires of their sorted circulating CD4+ T cell subsets. Naive and central memory subsets were obtained from all 30 or so donors, but regulatory and stem cell-like memory subsets were isolated from only 8 patients and about eight healthy donors.

The entire amount of isolated RNA was reverse transcribed using the High Capacity cDNA Reverse Transcription Kit, so the sequenced TCRB transcripts were expressed ones. Deep immunoSEQ sequencing was performed on naive, central memory and regulatory T cell samples, with an average of about 3.57 million total reads per sample. Sorted cells were lysed in RLT buffer and RNA was extracted with DNase-treated RNeasy Micro or Mini kits, depending on cell number. Each cell subset was processed separately to prevent cross-contamination, with patient and healthy donor samples processed together. The immunoSEQ multiplex PCR was used to amplify TCRB sequences from cDNA, yielding 87-bp fragments that span the CDR3 region. Sequencing of the amplicons was done on the Illumina HiSeq platform. In the authors' own workflow: Synthetic template baselines were used to correct PCR bias computationally, reads within Hamming distance 2 were collapsed, and singletons that could not be merged were discarded. Reads were aligned against IMGT to assign V, D and J genes, CDR3 length and insertions or deletions at six rearrangement sites. Within each subset, clonotype counts were normalized to sorted cell number, after which true diversity and Gini coefficients were computed with the tcR R package. The overlap coefficient, calculated on TCRB nucleotide sequences, was used to measure repertoire sharing. Out-of-frame TCRB sequences from naive cells were analyzed to stand in for the pre-selection repertoire. TCRdb limited this immuneACCESS table to in-frame rearrangements with V and J called. A share of clones is missing; checked studies link under half to unresolved V genes, and the rest is unexplained. V and J calls and clone size come straight from that table; D and trimming were deduced from the DNA. The sample yields hundreds of thousands of clones; roughly 14% were counted once. The top ten constitute roughly 0.033% of the sample.

Study-wide conclusions, independent of this receptor: Naive, central memory and regulatory TCRB repertoires appeared to be more alike among patients than among healthy donors. PCR may preferentially amplify shorter templates, but because patient and control samples were amplified and corrected together, any resulting skew would affect both groups equally. Type 1 diabetes patients showed a moderate but significant shortening of TCRB CDR3 length in all four CD4+ subsets. Because the HLA sub-analyses included only small numbers of individuals, any influence of HLA type on TCRB rearrangement was left unresolved. Patients with type 1 diabetes made fewer insertions and deleted more nucleotides at VDJ recombination sites, implying thymic rearrangement abnormalities. Sequencing cDNA rather than genomic DNA could over-represent highly expressing activated cells, although activation and CD3 levels did not differ between groups.

CDR1 and CDR2 (SGHTS, YDEGEE) derive from the germline V gene. The CDR3 covers 15 residues, taking in both the cysteine and the phenylalanine. Just the 45-base CDR3 DNA is kept, in frame starting at base 1. Between the V and J ends, shortened by 4 bases and 1 base respectively, the junction contains 14 bases. This clone has more than one count but fewer than ten. Its antigen is unknown. Base qualities are not recorded, but no much larger clone differs from it by a single base. From each donor, a single peripheral blood sample of approximately 120 mL on average was drawn into heparinised tubes. A BD FACSAria II and a panel including CD45RO, CCR7, CD25, CD127, CD95 and CD27 were used to sort naive, central memory, regulatory and stem cell-like memory CD4+ T cells. All sorted populations exceeded 95% purity. PBMCs were separated immediately by Lymphoprep density gradient centrifugation and were stained directly, without being cultured. So that batch effects would be minimized, each experiment stained and sorted samples in pairs, pairing one healthy donor with one patient.

The sequence was obtained from a young man in good health. The V and J genes are TRBV5-8 and TRBJ1-1; the D gene lacks a confident call. Input material: naive CD4+ T cells from blood. The cell subset or site label on this specimen signifies: true naive CD4+ T cells. The CDR3 loop reads CASSLGAVPNTEAFF. The base sequence is TGTGCCAGCAGCCTCGGTGCAGTACCGAACACTGAAGCTTTCTTT.